This TCR beta chain was identified in a study of blood T cell repertoires in COVID-19. Study information: PBMCs, B-cell-depleted T cells, or T cells provided the cDNA or gDNA that made up the material.

This clone was found a few times. Trimming removed 1 base from V and 6 bases from J; junction bases left unmatched: 13. CDR1 is LGHNA, CDR2 YNFKEQ, per germline. This CDR3 has 17 amino acids. Original handling: The assay estimated nucleated cells by amplifying reference gene primers. This table comes from immunoSEQ multiplex PCR, and its TCRdb copy is limited to in-frame clones, with some not included. V and J calls plus clone size are reproduced from that table; the DNA served to infer D and trimming. This repertoire shows more than 200,000 clones, roughly 89% found once; its top ten account for around 4%.

The rearrangement links TRBV4-2 to TRBJ2-3; 7 bases line up with TRBD2. The sample comprised PBMCs or T cells enriched from blood (not recorded which). This clonotype was obtained from a woman aged 30 to 39 with acute COVID-19. This CDR3 is CASSQGGSGDSFDTQYF. CDR3 bases: TGTGCCAGCAGCCAAGGTGGGAGCGGGGATTCATTTGATACGCAGTATTTT.